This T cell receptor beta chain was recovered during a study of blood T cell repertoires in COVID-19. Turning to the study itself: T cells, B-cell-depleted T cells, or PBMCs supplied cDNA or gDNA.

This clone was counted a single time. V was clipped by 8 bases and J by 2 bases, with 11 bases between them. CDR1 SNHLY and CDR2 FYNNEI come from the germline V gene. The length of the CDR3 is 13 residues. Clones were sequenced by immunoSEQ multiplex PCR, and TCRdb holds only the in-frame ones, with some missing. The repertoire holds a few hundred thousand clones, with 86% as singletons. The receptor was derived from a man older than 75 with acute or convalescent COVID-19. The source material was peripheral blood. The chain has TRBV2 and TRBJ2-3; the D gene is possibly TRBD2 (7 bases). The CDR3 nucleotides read TGTGCCAGCGGGCGGGGGCCCACAGATACGCAGTATTTT. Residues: CASGRGPTDTQYF.